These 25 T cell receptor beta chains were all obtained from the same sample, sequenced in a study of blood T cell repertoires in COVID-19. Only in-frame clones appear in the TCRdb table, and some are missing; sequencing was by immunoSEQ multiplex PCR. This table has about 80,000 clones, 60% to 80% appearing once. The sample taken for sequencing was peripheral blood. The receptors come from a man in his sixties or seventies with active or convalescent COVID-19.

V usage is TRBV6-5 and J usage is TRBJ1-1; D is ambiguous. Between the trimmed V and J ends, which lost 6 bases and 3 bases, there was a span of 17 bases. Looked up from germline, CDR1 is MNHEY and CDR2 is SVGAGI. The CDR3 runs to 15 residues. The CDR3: CASRADRVRDTEAFF. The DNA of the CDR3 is TGTGCCAGCAGGGCGGATCGGGTGCGGGACACTGAAGCTTTCTTT.

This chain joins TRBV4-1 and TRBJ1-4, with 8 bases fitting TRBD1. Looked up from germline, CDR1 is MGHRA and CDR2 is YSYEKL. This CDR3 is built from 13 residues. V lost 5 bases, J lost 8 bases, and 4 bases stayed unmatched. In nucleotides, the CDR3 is TGCGCCAGCAGCTCACAGGGGGGGGAAAAACTGTTTTTT. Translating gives CASSSQGGEKLFF.

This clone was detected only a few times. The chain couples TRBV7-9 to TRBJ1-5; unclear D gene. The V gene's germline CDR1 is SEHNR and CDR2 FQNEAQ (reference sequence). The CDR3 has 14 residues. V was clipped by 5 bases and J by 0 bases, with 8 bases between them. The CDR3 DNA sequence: TGTGCCAGCAGCCCCGAGAATAGCAATCAGCCCCAGCATTTT. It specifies CASSPENSNQPQHF.

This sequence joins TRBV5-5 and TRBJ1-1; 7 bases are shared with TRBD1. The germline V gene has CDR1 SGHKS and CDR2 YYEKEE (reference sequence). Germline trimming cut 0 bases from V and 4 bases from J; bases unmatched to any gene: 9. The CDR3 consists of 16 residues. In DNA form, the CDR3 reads TGTGCCAGCAGCTTGGTTGGAGGGGGCGCGGGCACTGAAGCTTTCTTT. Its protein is CASSLVGGGAGTEAFF. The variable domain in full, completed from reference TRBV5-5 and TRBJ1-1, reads DAGVTQSPTHLIKTRGQQVTLRCSPISGHKSVSWYQQVLGQGPQFIFQYYEKEERGRGNFPDRFSARQFPNYSSELNVNALLLGDSALYLCASSLVGGGAGTEAFFGQGTRLTVV.

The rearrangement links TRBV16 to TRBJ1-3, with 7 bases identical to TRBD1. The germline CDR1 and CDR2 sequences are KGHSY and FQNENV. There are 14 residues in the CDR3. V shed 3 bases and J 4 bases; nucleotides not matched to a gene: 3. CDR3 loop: CASSQNRGGNTIYF. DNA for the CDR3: TGTGCCAGCAGCCAGAACAGGGGAGGAAACACCATATATTTT.

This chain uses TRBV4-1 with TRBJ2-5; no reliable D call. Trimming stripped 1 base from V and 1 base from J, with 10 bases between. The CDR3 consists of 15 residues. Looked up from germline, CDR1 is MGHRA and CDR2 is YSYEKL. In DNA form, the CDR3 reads TGCGCCAGCAGCCAAGGGTCCGGTTCCCAAGAGACCCAGTACTTC. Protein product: CASSQGSGSQETQYF.

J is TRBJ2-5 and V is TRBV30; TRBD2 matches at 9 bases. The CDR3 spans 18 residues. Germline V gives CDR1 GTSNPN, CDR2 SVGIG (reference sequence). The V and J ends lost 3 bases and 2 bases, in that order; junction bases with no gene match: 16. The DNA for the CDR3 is TGTGCCTGGAGGAGCCCCGGGTGGCGGGGGGGGCTACAAGAGACCCAGTACTTC. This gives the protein CAWRSPGWRGGLQETQYF.

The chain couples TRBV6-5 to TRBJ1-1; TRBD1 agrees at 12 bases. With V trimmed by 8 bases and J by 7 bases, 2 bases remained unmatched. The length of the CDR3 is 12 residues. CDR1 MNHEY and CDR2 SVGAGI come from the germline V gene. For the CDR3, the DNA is TGTGCCAGCGGGACAGGGGGCGGTGAAGCTTTCTTT. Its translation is CASGTGGGEAFF.

The CDR3 DNA sequence: TGCAGTGCTAGTAGCGTTTCCGGCAGCTCCTACGAGCAGTACTTC. It specifies CSASSVSGSSYEQYF. The chain joins TRBV20-1 to TRBJ2-7, with D perhaps TRBD2 (5 bases). V shed 3 bases and J shed 0 bases, with 15 bases lying between them. CDR3 length equals 15 residues. CDR1 and CDR2 (germline): DFQATT, SNEGSKA (reference sequence).

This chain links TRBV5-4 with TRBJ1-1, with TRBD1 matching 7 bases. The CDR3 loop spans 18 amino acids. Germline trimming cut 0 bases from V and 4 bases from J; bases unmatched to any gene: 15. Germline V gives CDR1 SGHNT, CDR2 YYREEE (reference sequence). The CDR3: CASSLVLGQGVTPTEAFF. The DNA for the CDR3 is TGTGCCAGCAGCTTGGTATTGGGGCAGGGGGTAACCCCCACTGAAGCTTTCTTT.

This chain's CDR3 is CASSYSTGHGEKLFF. DNA of the CDR3: TGTGCCAGCAGTTACTCGACAGGGCATGGTGAAAAACTGTTTTTT. The gene calls are TRBV6-5 and TRBJ1-4, with 7 bases fitting TRBD1. The CDR3 runs to 15 residues. Losses at the gene ends were 0 bases for V and 7 bases for J; bases not matched to a gene: 5. Germline CDR1 reads MNHEY; CDR2 reads SVGAGI.

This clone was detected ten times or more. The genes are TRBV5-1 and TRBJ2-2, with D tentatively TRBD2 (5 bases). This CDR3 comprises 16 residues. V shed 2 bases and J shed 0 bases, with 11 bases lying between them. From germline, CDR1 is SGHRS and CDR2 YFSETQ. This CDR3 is CASSLSAGANTGELFF. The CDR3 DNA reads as TGCGCCAGCAGCTTATCTGCGGGCGCGAACACCGGGGAGCTGTTTTTT.

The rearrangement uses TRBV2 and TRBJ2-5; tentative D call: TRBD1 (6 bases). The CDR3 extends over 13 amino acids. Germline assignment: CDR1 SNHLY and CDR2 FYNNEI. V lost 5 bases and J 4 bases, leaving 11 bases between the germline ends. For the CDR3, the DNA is TGTGCCAGCAGTACAGGGAAGGCAGAGACCCAGTACTTC. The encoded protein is CASSTGKAETQYF.

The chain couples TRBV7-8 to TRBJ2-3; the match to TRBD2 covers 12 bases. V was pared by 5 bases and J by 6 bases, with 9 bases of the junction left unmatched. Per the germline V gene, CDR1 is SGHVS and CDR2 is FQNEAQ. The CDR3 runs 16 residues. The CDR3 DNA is TGTGCCAGCAGCCACCCACTAGCGGGGGGTTCCGATACGCAGTATTTT. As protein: CASSHPLAGGSDTQYF.

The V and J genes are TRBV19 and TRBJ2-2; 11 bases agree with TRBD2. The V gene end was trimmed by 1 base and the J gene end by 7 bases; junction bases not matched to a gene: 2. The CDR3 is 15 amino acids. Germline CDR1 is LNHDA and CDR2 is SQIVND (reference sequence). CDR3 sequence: CASSIGTSGFGELFF. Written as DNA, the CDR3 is TGTGCCAGTAGTATAGGGACTAGCGGGTTCGGGGAGCTGTTTTTT.

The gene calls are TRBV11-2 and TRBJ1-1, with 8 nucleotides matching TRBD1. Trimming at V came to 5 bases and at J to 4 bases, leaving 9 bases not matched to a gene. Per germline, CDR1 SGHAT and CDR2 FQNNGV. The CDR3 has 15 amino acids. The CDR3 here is CASSPTRTGGTEAFF. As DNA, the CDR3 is TGTGCCAGCAGCCCGACTCGAACAGGGGGCACTGAAGCTTTCTTT.

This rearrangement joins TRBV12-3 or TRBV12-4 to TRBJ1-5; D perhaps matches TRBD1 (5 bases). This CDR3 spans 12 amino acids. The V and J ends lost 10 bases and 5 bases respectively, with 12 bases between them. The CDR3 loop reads CATKEGHQPQHF. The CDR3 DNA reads TGTGCCACCAAGGAGGGGCATCAGCCCCAGCATTTT.

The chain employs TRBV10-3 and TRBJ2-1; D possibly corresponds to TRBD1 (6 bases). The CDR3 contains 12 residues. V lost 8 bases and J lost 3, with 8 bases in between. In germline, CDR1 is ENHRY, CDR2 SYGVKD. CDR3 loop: CAISDSYNEQFF. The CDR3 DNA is TGTGCCATCTCGGACAGCTACAATGAGCAGTTCTTC.

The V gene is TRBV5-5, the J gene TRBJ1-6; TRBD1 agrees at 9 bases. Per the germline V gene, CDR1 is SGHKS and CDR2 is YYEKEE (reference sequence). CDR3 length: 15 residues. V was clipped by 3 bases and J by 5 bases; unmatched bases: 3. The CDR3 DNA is TGTGCCAGCAGCTCGGACAGGGGCGATAATTCACCCCTCCACTTT. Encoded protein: CASSSDRGDNSPLHF.

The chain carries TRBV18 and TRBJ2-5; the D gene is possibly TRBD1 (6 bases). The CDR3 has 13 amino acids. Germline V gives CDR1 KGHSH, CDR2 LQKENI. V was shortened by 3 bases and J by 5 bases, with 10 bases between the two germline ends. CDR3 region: CASSPQGMETQYF. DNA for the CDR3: TGTGCCAGCTCACCCCAGGGGATGGAGACCCAGTACTTC.

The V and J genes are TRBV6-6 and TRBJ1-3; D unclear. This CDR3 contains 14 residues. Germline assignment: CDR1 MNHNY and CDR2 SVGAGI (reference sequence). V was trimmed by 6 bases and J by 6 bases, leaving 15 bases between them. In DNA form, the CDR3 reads TGTGCCAGCAGCCGTGACGGAGCTGAAAACACCATATATTTT. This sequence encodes CASSRDGAENTIYF.

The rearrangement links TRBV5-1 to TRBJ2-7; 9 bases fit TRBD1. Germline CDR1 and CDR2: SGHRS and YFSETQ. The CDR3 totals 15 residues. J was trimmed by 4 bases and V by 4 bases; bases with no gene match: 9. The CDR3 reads CASSPGTGKVYEQYF. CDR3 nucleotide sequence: TGCGCCAGCAGCCCCGGGACAGGGAAAGTGTACGAGCAGTACTTC.

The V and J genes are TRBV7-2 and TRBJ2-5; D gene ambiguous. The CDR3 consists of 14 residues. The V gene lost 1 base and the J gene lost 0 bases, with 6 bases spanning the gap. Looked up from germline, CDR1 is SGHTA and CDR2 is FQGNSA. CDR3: CASSLGVHQETQYF. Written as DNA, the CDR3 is TGTGCCAGCAGCTTAGGCGTCCACCAAGAGACCCAGTACTTC.

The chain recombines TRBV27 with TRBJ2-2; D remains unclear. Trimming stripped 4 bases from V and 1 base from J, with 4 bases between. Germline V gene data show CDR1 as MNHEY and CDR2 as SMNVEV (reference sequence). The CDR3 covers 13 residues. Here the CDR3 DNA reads TGTGCCAGCAGTTCACTGAACACCGGGGAGCTGTTTTTT. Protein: CASSSLNTGELFF.

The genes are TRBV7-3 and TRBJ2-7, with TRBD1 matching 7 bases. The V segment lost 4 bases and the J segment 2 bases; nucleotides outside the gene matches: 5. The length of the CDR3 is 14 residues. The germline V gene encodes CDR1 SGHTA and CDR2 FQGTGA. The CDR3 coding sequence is TGTGCCAGCAGCTCAGGGACAGAACCCTACGAGCAGTACTTC. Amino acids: CASSSGTEPYEQYF.